The 28 T cell receptor beta chains given below trace back to one sample, sequenced in a study of Ad26.COV2.S vaccination and SARS-CoV-2 variants. Treatment of the sample: some 20 received Ad26.COV2.S at low or high dose, single or two shots; roughly five received placebo; per-sample allocation not given. Material that was analyzed had been drawn on day 63 after the first vaccine or placebo injection. Clones were sequenced by immunoSEQ multiplex PCR, and TCRdb holds only the in-frame ones, with some missing. The sample comprises hundreds of thousands of clones, about 86% of which are singletons, and about 10% rests with the top ten. The sample in question was peripheral blood, obtained in a trial of Ad26.COV2.S vaccine versus placebo. Source of these receptors: a person aged 18-60 years who received the Ad26.COV2.S COVID-19 vaccine or a placebo.

The CDR3 DNA is TGCAGCGTTCTGGCAGGGGGTGGCGAGCAGTACTTC. Translating it yields CSVLAGGGEQYF. The genes are TRBV29-1 and TRBJ2-7, with 7 positions matching TRBD1. After removal of 5 bases from V and 6 bases from J, the junction contained 7 bases not matched to a gene. The germline gives CDR1 SQVTM, CDR2 ANQGSEA. CDR3 size: 12 residues.

The V gene is TRBV3-1 (or the pseudogene TRBV3-2), the J gene TRBJ2-1; no definite D call. Germline V lookup: CDR1 LGHDT, CDR2 YNNKEL (reference sequence). Trimming stripped 4 bases from V and 7 bases from J, with 14 bases between. The CDR3 has 14 amino acids. CDR3 bases: TGTGCCAGCAGCCCATTTCCGCTAGGAAATGAGCAGTTCTTC. Translating it yields CASSPFPLGNEQFF.

The rearrangement joins TRBV3-1 (or the pseudogene TRBV3-2) to TRBJ1-5; D might be TRBD1 (5 bases). Germline V CDR1 and CDR2: LGHDT, YNNKEL (reference sequence). Trimming removed 1 base at V and 7 bases at J, with 14 bases between. The CDR3 is made up of 15 amino acids. The CDR3 DNA is TGTGCCAGCAGCCAAGGAGGGGATTGGCGACAGCCCCAGCATTTT. Amino acid sequence: CASSQGGDWRQPQHF.

The V and J genes are TRBV16 and TRBJ2-7; D remains ambiguous. Germline CDR1 KGHSY, CDR2 FQNENV. The CDR3 spans 13 residues. Trimming took 5 bases from V and 4 from J, leaving 12 bases between them. The DNA for the CDR3 is TGTGCCAGCAGCAGTGGGGAAGCTTACGAGCAGTACTTC. This gives the protein CASSSGEAYEQYF.

This clone was counted only a few times. The chain links TRBV5-1 to TRBJ1-1, with D possibly matching TRBD1 (5 bases). Trimming cost V 1 base and J 3 bases, with 10 bases left between them. Germline CDR1 is SGHRS and CDR2 is YFSETQ. The CDR3 is made up of 14 amino acids. The CDR3 region is CASSLRQGDTEAFF. The CDR3 region has the DNA TGCGCCAGCAGCTTGCGGCAGGGAGACACTGAAGCTTTCTTT.

The rearrangement joins TRBV4-2 to TRBJ2-7; 7 bases match TRBD2. Germline V gene lookup returns CDR1 LGHNA and CDR2 YNFKEQ. The CDR3 totals 13 residues. V trimming: 6 bases; J trimming: 0 bases; junction bases outside the gene matches: 2. In DNA, the CDR3 is TGTGCCAGCAGGCGGGAGAGCTCCTACGAGCAGTACTTC. This translates into CASRRESSYEQYF.

The chain has TRBV19 and TRBJ2-5; TRBD2 matches at 10 bases. J was trimmed by 5 bases and V by 2 bases; bases with no gene match: 8. This CDR3 comprises 16 residues. Germline values: CDR1 LNHDA, CDR2 SQIVND (reference sequence). CDR3 sequence reads: CASSIRASGSLETQYF. The CDR3 DNA follows: TGTGCCAGTAGTATAAGGGCTAGCGGGAGTCTGGAGACCCAGTACTTC.

The chain couples TRBV5-1 to TRBJ2-2; 7 positions match TRBD2. This CDR3 spans 16 amino acids. Trimming removed 0 bases from V and 3 bases from J; junction bases left unmatched: 5. Germline CDR1 is SGHRS and CDR2 is YFSETQ. The CDR3, as DNA: TGCGCCAGCAGCTTGGAGCTAGCGGCACACACCGGGGAGCTGTTTTTT. Amino acids: CASSLELAAHTGELFF.

For this clone: Other DNA sequences of this sample code for an identical CDR3. The chain employs TRBV12-3 or TRBV12-4 and TRBJ2-7; tentatively, D is TRBD2 (5 bases). Trimming pared 1 base from V and 7 bases from J, leaving 8 bases between. This CDR3 is built from 12 residues. In nucleotides, the CDR3 is TGTGCCAGCAGTTTAGGAGGGAGTGAGCAGTACTTC. Its translation: CASSLGGSEQYF.

The rearrangement links TRBV9 to TRBJ2-7, with D perhaps TRBD1 (6 bases). Per germline, CDR1 SGDLS and CDR2 YYNGEE. V was clipped by 3 bases and J by 1 base, with 11 bases between them. The CDR3 has 14 residues. The CDR3 region is CASSAGTLSYEQYF. Here the CDR3 DNA reads TGTGCCAGCAGCGCCGGGACACTTTCCTACGAGCAGTACTTC.

The V call is TRBV5-1, the J call TRBJ1-2; no definite D call. V was shortened by 1 base and J by 0 bases, with 7 bases between the two germline ends. The CDR3 contains 14 residues. CDR1 and CDR2 from the germline V gene are SGHRS and YFSETQ. CDR3 DNA: TGCGCCAGCAGCTTGAGGGCGCCTAACTATGGCTACACCTTC. Protein product: CASSLRAPNYGYTF. The complete variable domain, with remaining parts taken from reference TRBV5-1 and TRBJ1-2, reads KAGVTQTPRYLIKTRGQQVTLSCSPISGHRSVSWYQQTPGQGLQFLFEYFSETQRNKGNFPGRFSGRQFSNSRSEMNVSTLELGDSALYLCASSLRAPNYGYTFGSGTRLTVV.

The chain couples TRBV6-5 to TRBJ1-2; D might be TRBD1 (5 bases). Trimming removed 4 bases from V and 3 bases from J, with 6 bases in between. Germline values: CDR1 MNHEY, CDR2 SVGAGI. The CDR3 is made up of 12 amino acids. The CDR3 DNA is TGTGCCAGCAGTTCGACAGACTATGGCTACACCTTC. Its translation is CASSSTDYGYTF.

The CDR3, as DNA: TGTGCCAGCTCAACTGATATGGCAGCTAATGAAAAACTGTTTTTT. It specifies CASSTDMAANEKLFF. The chain couples TRBV18 to TRBJ1-4; unclear D gene. Trimming cost V 5 bases and J 3 bases, with 13 bases left between them. The CDR3 contains 15 residues. The germline CDR1 and CDR2 sequences are KGHSH and LQKENI.

The genes are TRBV14 and TRBJ1-6, with TRBD1 as a possible D gene (6 bases). Germline V gene sequence: CDR1 SGHDN, CDR2 FVKESK. This CDR3 contains 20 residues. V dropped 0 bases and J dropped 3 bases, with 21 bases sitting between them. CDR3: CASSQEALGETGFYNSPLHF. Here the CDR3 DNA reads TGTGCCAGCAGCCAAGAAGCTTTAGGGGAGACAGGCTTCTATAATTCACCCCTCCACTTT.

This clone was observed once. CDR3: CASSQGLHRGETQYF. The CDR3 coding sequence is TGTGCCAGCAGCCAAGGTCTTCACAGGGGGGAGACCCAGTACTTC. This chain joins TRBV3-1 (or the pseudogene TRBV3-2) and TRBJ2-5, with 8 nucleotides matching TRBD1. With V trimmed by 1 base and J by 5 bases, 6 bases remained unmatched. Germline CDR1 is LGHDT and CDR2 is YNNKEL (reference sequence). This CDR3 spans 15 amino acids.

This sequence joins TRBV7-2 and TRBJ2-3; the D gene is possibly TRBD1 (5 bases). Germline CDR1 and CDR2: SGHTA and FQGNSA. The length of the CDR3 is 15 residues. V was pared by 5 bases and J by 4 bases, with 16 bases between. The CDR3 region is CASSATGVAADTQYF. CDR3 sequence (DNA): TGTGCCAGCAGCGCAACAGGCGTTGCTGCAGATACGCAGTATTTT.

The rearrangement joins TRBV11-1 to TRBJ2-5; 8 bases agree with TRBD2. CDR3 length equals 14 residues. V shed 5 bases and J 3 bases; nucleotides not matched to a gene: 5. Germline CDR1 and CDR2: SGHAT and FQDESV (reference sequence). CDR3 sequence (DNA): TGTGCCAGCAGCCCGCGTAGCGGGGAAGAGACCCAGTACTTC. Its protein is CASSPRSGEETQYF.

J is TRBJ2-7 and V is TRBV28; D possibly corresponds to TRBD1 (6 bases). CDR3 length: 17 amino acids. Trimming pared 2 bases from V and 0 bases from J, leaving 17 bases between. CDR1 and CDR2 from the germline V gene are MDHEN and SYDVKM. This CDR3 is CASSLRGSYRSSYEQYF. CDR3 bases: TGTGCCAGCAGTTTAAGGGGGTCCTACAGGAGCTCCTACGAGCAGTACTTC.

This chain uses TRBV29-1 with TRBJ2-7; 9 nucleotides match TRBD1. Trimming cost V 2 bases and J 2 bases; bases outside gene matches: 10. Germline assignment: CDR1 SQVTM and CDR2 ANQGSEA. This CDR3 spans 16 amino acids. The CDR3 DNA follows: TGCAGCGTTGAAAAAAGGGGGGACAGGGCCCCCTACGAGCAGTACTTC. Translating it yields CSVEKRGDRAPYEQYF.

This chain uses TRBV7-2 with TRBJ1-3; tentative D call: TRBD1 (5 bases). V was shortened by 5 bases and J by 5 bases, with 13 bases between the two germline ends. CDR3 size: 14 residues. Germline CDR1 and CDR2: SGHTA and FQGNSA. DNA of the CDR3: TGTGCCAGCAGCCGGGACCCTGGAAGAAACACCATATATTTT. Translating gives CASSRDPGRNTIYF.

The CDR3 loop is CASRFTGLSSYNEQFF. For the CDR3, the DNA is TGTGCCAGCAGATTTACCGGGTTAAGCTCCTACAATGAGCAGTTCTTC. The chain links TRBV2 to TRBJ2-1; no clear D gene. The CDR3 extends over 16 amino acids. Trimming stripped 6 bases from V and 0 bases from J, with 15 bases between. Germline loops: CDR1 SNHLY, CDR2 FYNNEI. The variable domain in full, with the rest retrieved from reference TRBV2 and TRBJ2-1, is EPEVTQTPSHQVTQMGQEVILRCVPISNHLYFYWYRQILGQKVEFLVSFYNNEISEKSEIFDDQFSVERPDGSNFTLKIRSTKLEDSAMYFCASRFTGLSSYNEQFFGPGTRLTVL.

This clone was counted a single time. This sequence joins TRBV7-2 and TRBJ2-1; D unresolved. With 4 bases removed from V and 8 bases from J, the gap between germline ends came to 12 bases. This CDR3 comprises 13 residues. Germline V CDR1 and CDR2: SGHTA, FQGNSA. In DNA, the CDR3 is TGTGCCAGCAGCTCCCCGGGTCCAGATGAGCAGTTCTTC. Amino acid sequence: CASSSPGPDEQFF.

CDR3 sequence reads: CASSPTGSYTEAFF. DNA for the CDR3: TGTGCCAGCAGTCCCACAGGGAGCTACACTGAAGCTTTCTTT. The chain uses TRBV6-5 and TRBJ1-1, with a tentative D call TRBD1 (6 bases). Germline-derived CDR1 and CDR2 are MNHEY and SVGAGI. V lost 5 bases and J 3 bases, leaving 13 bases between the germline ends. The CDR3 has 14 amino acids.

The rearrangement uses TRBV6-2 or TRBV6-3 and TRBJ2-1, with 9 bases matching TRBD2. The ends lost 6 bases at V and 11 bases at J; junction bases unmatched: 11. Per germline, CDR1 MNHEY and CDR2 SVGEGT. CDR3 size: 14 residues. This CDR3 is CASSQSGRPQKQFF. CDR3 coding DNA: TGTGCCAGCAGCCAGAGCGGGAGGCCCCAGAAGCAGTTCTTC.

This clone was recorded a few times. The rearrangement uses TRBV4-1 and TRBJ1-1, with no clear D. CDR3 length: 13 amino acids. V was shortened by 1 base and J by 10 bases, with 13 bases between the two germline ends. Germline V CDR1 and CDR2: MGHRA, YSYEKL. CDR3 coding DNA: TGCGCCAGCAGCCAAGCGTATTCGACATCAGCTTTCTTT. Its translation: CASSQAYSTSAFF.

This clone was seen only once. The chain employs TRBV19 and TRBJ2-1; the D gene could be TRBD1 or TRBD2 (6 bases each). Per germline, CDR1 LNHDA and CDR2 SQIVND (reference sequence). The CDR3 is 14 residues long. Trimming removed 3 bases at V and 8 bases at J, with 14 bases between. CDR3 bases: TGTGCCAGTAGTATCCAACTGGGGGGCTATGAGCAGTTCTTC. It translates to CASSIQLGGYEQFF.

V and J are TRBV6-2 or TRBV6-3 and TRBJ2-1, with 7 bases fitting TRBD1. Germline assignment: CDR1 MNHEY and CDR2 SVGEGT. CDR3 length equals 15 residues. The V gene end was trimmed by 6 bases and the J gene end by 6 bases; junction bases not matched to a gene: 11. Here the CDR3 DNA reads TGTGCCAGCAGCTCGGACAGGTCAGATGGCAATGAGCAGTTCTTC. This sequence encodes CASSSDRSDGNEQFF.

The gene calls are TRBV5-6 and TRBJ2-2, with 9 bases fitting TRBD1. The CDR3 is made up of 16 amino acids. Per germline, CDR1 SGHDT and CDR2 YYEEEE. V trimming: 5 bases; J trimming: 5 bases; junction bases outside the gene matches: 10. Here the CDR3 DNA reads TGTGCCAGCAGTCTAACAGGGGGCGCTCGGACCGGGGAGCTGTTTTTT. Translated: CASSLTGGARTGELFF. Filled out from reference TRBV5-6 and TRBJ2-2, the complete variable domain reads DAGVTQSPTHLIKTRGQQVTLRCSPKSGHDTVSWYQQALGQGPQFIFQYYEEEERQRGNFPDRFSGHQFPNYSSELNVNALLLGDSALYLCASSLTGGARTGELFFGEGSRLTVL.